Described below is a single TCR beta chain sequence and its context. This clonotype was observed many times. Its antigen target is currently unknown. Base-call qualities are not available, and no considerably larger clone is one nucleotide away. In the germline V gene, CDR1 corresponds to SGHVS and CDR2 to FQNEAQ. Relative to germline, V is 1 base shorter and J is 7 bases shorter, with 14 bases between their ends. CDR3 length: 15 amino acids, cysteine to phenylalanine. Just the 45-base CDR3 DNA is kept, in frame starting at base 1. The sample is drawn from a study of tumor and adjacent non-tumor tissue in lung cancer (dated by TCRdb to the late 2010s). About the investigation overall: Patients with adenocarcinoma (roughly 12), squamous cell carcinoma (2) and small cell lung cancer (1) were included in the cohort. Sequencing generated a total of approximately 130,000,000 productive TCRbeta reads, averaging around 4.2 million reads per sample. Ages among the roughly 15 patients ranged from about 31 to 76 years, there were 10 men and 5 women, and disease was at TNM stage I to III. TCRbeta CDR3 sequencing was performed on approximately 30 paired specimens, with one tumor sample and one normal lung sample collected per patient. The study compared bulk TCRbeta repertoires between lung tumor tissue and matched distant non-tumor lung tissue from over twelve lung cancer patients.

The study at large found these results: Neither the sequencing platform nor unique molecular identifiers are mentioned in the methods. In normal lung, the top 100 clones accounted for a significantly larger cumulative share of the repertoire than in tumor tissue. Younger patients had significantly higher TCR diversity, and higher tumor TCR diversity was associated with shorter overall and disease-free survival. Peripheral blood was not sequenced, so blood TCRbeta repertoires were not examined in the lung cancer patients of the study. Significantly higher TCR diversity (inverse Simpson) was observed in tumor tissue than in normal lung tissue (around 450 vs 150, P = 0.0075, Mann-Whitney U test). Only around 16 patients were in the cohort, and the authors stated that larger samples and more detailed clinical data are needed.

Bulk unsorted tissue served as the source for RNA extraction, and RNA quality was assessed using a NanoDrop ND-1000 and an Agilent 2100. Donors were newly diagnosed lung cancer patients admitted for thoracic surgery in China between August and November 2014, without prior chemotherapy. The study excluded patients who had received radiotherapy or chemotherapy before or who had another cancer at the same time. Pieces of surgical tissue measuring 1-2 cm3 were kept in RNAlater solution and stored at -80 degrees C until use. The receptor library was made with multiplex PCR. Instrument on record: Illumina HiSeq 2500. TCRbeta libraries were constructed through three rounds of nested PCR with primers (Table S4) according to protocols adapted from ARM-PCR. Before sequencing, PCR products of 200-500 bp were cut from the gel and purified using the QIAquick gel extraction kit. For the original study's pipeline: Reads were cleaned with Trimmomatic, merged with FLASH into complete CDR3 sequences, and assigned to V(D)J germline segments with MiTCR. Clonal diversity was calculated as the inverse Simpson's index using VDJtools. A read counted as productive if the sequence was in-frame and lacked a premature stop codon. In TCRdb, the public reads were trimmed at Q25 with fastp and aligned with MiXCR, with productive beta chains retained. Each entry is one CDR3 protein sequence, shown with its most common DNA and genes. None of the V and J calls come from the authors' own analysis; TCRdb made them. Across this sample there are 84,000 or so distinct CDR3 sequences, with roughly 62% seen only once. The ten most abundant clones make up roughly 15% of the sample.

The receptor's source is a man in his sixties or seventies with non-small cell lung cancer. The sample taken for sequencing was lung tumor tissue. This chain is built from TRBV7-8 and TRBJ2-1; the D gene is perhaps TRBD1, from 5 matching bases. The CDR3 protein: CASSLGVQGLNEQFF. The bases are TGTGCCAGCAGCTTAGGGGTCCAGGGATTGAATGAGCAGTTCTTC.